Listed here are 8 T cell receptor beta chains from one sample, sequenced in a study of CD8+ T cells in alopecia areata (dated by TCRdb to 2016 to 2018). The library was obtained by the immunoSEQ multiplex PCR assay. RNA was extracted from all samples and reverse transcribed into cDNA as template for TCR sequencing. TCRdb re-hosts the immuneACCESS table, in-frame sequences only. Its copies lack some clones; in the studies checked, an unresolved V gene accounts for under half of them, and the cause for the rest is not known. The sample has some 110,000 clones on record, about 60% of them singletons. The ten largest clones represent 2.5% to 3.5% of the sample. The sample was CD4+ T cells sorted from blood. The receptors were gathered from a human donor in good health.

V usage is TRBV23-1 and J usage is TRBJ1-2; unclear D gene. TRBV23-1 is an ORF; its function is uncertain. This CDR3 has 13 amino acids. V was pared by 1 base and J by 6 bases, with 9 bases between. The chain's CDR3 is CASSQWGVDGYTF. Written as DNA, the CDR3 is TGCGCCAGCAGTCAATGGGGAGTTGATGGCTACACCTTC.

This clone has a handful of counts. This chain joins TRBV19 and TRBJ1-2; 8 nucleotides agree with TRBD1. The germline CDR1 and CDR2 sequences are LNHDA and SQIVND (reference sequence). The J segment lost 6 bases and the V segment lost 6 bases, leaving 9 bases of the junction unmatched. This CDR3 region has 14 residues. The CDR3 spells CASRTRTGWDGYTF. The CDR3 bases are TGTGCCAGTAGAACCCGGACAGGGTGGGATGGCTACACCTTC. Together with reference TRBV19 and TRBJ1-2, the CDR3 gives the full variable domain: DGGITQSPKYLFRKEGQNVTLSCEQNLNHDAMYWYRQDPGQGLRLIYYSQIVNDFQKGDIAEGYSVSREKKESFPLTVTSAQKNPTAFYLCASRTRTGWDGYTFGSGTRLTVV.

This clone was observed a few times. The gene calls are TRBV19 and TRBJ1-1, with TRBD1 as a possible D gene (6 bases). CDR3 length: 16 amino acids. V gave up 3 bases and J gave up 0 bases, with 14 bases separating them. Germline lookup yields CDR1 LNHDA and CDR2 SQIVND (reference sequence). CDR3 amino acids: CASSIGGSLMNTEAFF. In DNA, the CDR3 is TGTGCCAGTAGTATCGGGGGCAGTTTAATGAACACTGAAGCTTTCTTT.

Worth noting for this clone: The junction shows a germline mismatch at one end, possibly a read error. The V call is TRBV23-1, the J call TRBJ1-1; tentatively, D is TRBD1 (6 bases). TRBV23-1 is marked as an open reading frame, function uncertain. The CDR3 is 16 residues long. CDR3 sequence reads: CASRQYSGHKNTEAFF. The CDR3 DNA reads TGCGCCAGCAGGCAATATTCGGGACACAAAAACACTGAAGCTTTCTTT.

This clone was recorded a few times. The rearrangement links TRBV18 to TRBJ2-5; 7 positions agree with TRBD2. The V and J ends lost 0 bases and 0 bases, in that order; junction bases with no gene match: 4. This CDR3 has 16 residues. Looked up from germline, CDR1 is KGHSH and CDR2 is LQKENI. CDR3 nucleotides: TGTGCCAGCTCACCACCGGTCGGGGGGTACCAAGAGACCCAGTACTTC. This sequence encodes CASSPPVGGYQETQYF.

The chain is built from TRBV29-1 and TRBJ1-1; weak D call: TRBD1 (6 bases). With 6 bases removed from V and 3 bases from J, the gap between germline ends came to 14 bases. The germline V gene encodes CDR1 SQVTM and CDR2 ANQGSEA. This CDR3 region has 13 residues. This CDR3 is CSVGGHGDTEAFF. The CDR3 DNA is TGCAGCGTAGGGGGGCATGGGGACACTGAAGCTTTCTTT.

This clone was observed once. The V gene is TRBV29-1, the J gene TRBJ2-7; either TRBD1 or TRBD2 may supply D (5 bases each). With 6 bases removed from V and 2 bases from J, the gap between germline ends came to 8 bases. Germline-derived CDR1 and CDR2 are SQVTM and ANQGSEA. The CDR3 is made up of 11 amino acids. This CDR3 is CSVGTTYEQYF. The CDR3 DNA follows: TGCAGCGTCGGGACCACCTACGAGCAGTACTTC.

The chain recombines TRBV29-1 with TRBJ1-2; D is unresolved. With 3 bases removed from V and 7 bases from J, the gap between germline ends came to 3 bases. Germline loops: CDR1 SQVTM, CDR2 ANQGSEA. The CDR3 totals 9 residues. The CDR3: CSVEIGYTF. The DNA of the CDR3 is TGCAGCGTTGAGATTGGCTACACCTTC. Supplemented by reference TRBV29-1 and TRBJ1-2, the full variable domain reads SAVISQKPSRDICQRGTSLTIQCQVDSQVTMMFWYRQQPGQSLTLIATANQGSEATYESGFVIDKFPISRPNLTFSTLTVSNMSPEDSSIYLCSVEIGYTFGSGTRLTVV.